This entry lists 3 T cell receptor beta chains sequenced from one sample in a study of shared clonotypes between healthy human individuals. Here immunoSEQ multiplex PCR was the method, and the copy in TCRdb shows in-frame clones only, minus some. The repertoire holds about 2.3 million clones, with more than 85% as singletons. The sequenced material came from naive CD4+ T cells from PBMCs. Subset defined: CD45RA+ positively selected. The receptors derive from a man between 18 and 29 years old in good health. Some clones in this sample may be carry-over from other donors' samples.

The chain recombines TRBV19 with TRBJ1-4, with D unclear. Germline CDR1 LNHDA, CDR2 SQIVND (reference sequence). This CDR3 region has 15 residues. Trimming removed 3 bases at V and 0 bases at J, with 8 bases between. The CDR3 DNA sequence: TGTGCCAGTAGTATGCGTGGGCCAACTAATGAAAAACTGTTTTTT. Encoded protein: CASSMRGPTNEKLFF.

The chain uses TRBV9 and TRBJ2-2; 8 nucleotides agree with TRBD1. There are 15 residues in the CDR3. Trimming took 6 bases from V and 1 from J; bases not matched to a gene: 5. Germline CDR1 SGDLS, CDR2 YYNGEE. The CDR3 protein is CASTQGARNTGELFF. As DNA, the CDR3 is TGTGCCAGCACCCAGGGGGCGCGGAACACCGGGGAGCTGTTTTTT.

This clone was seen only a few times. The chain uses TRBV28 and TRBJ1-3; D not resolved. The V and J ends lost 8 bases and 4 bases respectively, with 12 bases between them. Germline CDR1 reads MDHEN; CDR2 reads SYDVKM. The CDR3 runs to 13 residues. CDR3 sequence (DNA): TGTGCCAGCTTTGACGTGAGCGGAAACACCATATATTTT. It codes for CASFDVSGNTIYF.